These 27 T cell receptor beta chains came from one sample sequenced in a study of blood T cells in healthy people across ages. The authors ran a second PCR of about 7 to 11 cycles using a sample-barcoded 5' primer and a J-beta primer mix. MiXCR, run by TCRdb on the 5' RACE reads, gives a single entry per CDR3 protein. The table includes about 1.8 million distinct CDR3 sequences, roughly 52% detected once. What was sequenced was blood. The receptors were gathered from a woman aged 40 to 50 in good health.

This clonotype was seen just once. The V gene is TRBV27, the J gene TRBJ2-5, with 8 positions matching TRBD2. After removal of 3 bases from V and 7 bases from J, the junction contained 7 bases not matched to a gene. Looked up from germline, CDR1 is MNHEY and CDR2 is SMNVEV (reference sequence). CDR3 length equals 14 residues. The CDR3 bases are TGTGCCAGCAGTTTCGGGGGGGCCTGGGGGACCCAGTACTTC. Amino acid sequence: CASSFGGAWGTQYF.

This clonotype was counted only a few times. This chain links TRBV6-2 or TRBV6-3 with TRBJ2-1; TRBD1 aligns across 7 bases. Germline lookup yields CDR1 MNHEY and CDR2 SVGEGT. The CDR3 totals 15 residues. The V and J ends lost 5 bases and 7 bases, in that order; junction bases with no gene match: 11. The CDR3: CASSTRDRKRNEQFF. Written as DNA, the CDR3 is TGTGCCAGCAGTACTCGGGACAGAAAACGGAATGAGCAGTTCTTC.

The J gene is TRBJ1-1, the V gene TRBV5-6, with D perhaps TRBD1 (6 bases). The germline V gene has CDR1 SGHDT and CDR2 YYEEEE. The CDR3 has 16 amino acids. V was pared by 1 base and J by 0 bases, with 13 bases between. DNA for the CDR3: TGTGCCAGCAGCTTGCCGGGGGGGGCTTTGAACACTGAAGCTTTCTTT. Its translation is CASSLPGGALNTEAFF.

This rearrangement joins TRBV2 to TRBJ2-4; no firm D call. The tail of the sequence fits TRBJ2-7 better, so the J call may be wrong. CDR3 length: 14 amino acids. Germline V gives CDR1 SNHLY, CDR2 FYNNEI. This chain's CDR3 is CASLAHGTSYEQYF. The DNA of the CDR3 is TGTGCCAGCTTGGCCCATGGTACCAGCTACGAGCAGTACTTC.

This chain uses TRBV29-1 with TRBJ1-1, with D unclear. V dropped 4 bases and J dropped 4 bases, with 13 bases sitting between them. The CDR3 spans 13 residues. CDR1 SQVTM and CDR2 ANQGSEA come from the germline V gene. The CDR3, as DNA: TGCAGCGTTGGGACCGTGGCAGGCACTGAAGCTTTCTTT. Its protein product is CSVGTVAGTEAFF.

The CDR3 loop reads CASSWMGTGRAETQYF. CDR3 bases: TGTGCCAGCAGCTGGATGGGGACAGGGAGGGCAGAGACCCAGTACTTC. V is TRBV14 and J is TRBJ2-5, with 9 bases fitting TRBD1. This CDR3 comprises 16 residues. The J segment lost 4 bases and the V segment lost 5 bases, leaving 11 bases of the junction unmatched. Looked up from germline, CDR1 is SGHDN and CDR2 is FVKESK.

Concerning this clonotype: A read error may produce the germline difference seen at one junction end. CDR3 DNA sequence: TGTGCCAGCAGTGGAACGGGACAGGGGAGCAATCAGCCCCGGCATTTT. Protein: CASSGTGQGSNQPRHF. The chain has TRBV6-2 or TRBV6-3 and TRBJ1-5, with 10 bases identical to TRBD1. The CDR3 totals 16 residues. CDR1 and CDR2 (germline): MNHEY, SVGEGT.

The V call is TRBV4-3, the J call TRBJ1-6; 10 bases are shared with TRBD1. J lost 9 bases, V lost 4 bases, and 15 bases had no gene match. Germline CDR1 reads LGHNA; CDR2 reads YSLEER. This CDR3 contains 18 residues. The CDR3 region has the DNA TGCGCCAGCAGCCTAGTTATGGGGACAGGGGCCTTCCCTTCACCCCTCCACTTT. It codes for CASSLVMGTGAFPSPLHF.

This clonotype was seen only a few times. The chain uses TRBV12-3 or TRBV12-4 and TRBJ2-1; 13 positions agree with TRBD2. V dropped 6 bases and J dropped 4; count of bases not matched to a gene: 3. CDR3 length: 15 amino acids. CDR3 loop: CASRRLAGGYNEQFF. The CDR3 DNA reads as TGTGCCAGCAGGAGACTAGCGGGGGGATACAATGAGCAGTTCTTC.

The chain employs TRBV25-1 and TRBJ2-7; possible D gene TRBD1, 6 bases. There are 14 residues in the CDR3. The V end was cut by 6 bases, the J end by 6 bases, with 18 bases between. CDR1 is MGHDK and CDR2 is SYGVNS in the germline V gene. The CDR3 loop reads CASSLKRGITEQYF. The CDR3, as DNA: TGTGCCAGCAGCTTAAAGAGGGGGATCACCGAGCAGTACTTC.

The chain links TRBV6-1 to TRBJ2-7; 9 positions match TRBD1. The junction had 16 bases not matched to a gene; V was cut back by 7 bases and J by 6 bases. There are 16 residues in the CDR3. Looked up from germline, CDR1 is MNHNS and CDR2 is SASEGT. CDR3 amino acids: CASTQQGTGRTGEQYF. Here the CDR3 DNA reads TGTGCCAGCACCCAACAGGGGACAGGGAGGACTGGCGAGCAGTACTTC.

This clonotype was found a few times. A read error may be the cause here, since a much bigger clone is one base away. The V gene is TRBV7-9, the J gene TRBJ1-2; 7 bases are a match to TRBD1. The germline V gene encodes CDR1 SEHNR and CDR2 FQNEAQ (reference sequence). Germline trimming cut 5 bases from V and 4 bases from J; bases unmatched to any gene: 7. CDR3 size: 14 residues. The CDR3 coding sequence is TGTGCCAGCAGCGGGGACAGCGACTCCTATGGCTACACCTTC. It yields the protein CASSGDSDSYGYTF.

This CDR3 is CASDPTSYEQYF. The CDR3 bases are TGTGCCAGCGATCCAACCTCCTACGAGCAGTACTTC. This chain uses TRBV6-1 with TRBJ2-5; no definite D call. The end of the DNA fits TRBJ2-7 better, so the J call may be wrong. Per the germline V gene, CDR1 is MNHNS and CDR2 is SASEGT. The CDR3 totals 12 residues.

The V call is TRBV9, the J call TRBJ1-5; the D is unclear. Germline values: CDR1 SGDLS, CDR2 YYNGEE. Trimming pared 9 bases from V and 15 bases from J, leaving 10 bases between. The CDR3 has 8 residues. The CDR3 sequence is CATFEVHF. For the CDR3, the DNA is TGTGCCACCTTCGAAGTGCATTTT.

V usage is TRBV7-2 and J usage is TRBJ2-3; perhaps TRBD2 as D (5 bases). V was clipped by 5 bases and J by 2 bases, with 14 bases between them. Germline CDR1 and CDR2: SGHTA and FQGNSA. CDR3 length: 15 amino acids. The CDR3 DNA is TGTGCCAGCAGCCCCTCGAGGGATACCACAGATACGCAGTATTTT. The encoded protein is CASSPSRDTTDTQYF.

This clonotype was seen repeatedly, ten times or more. The CDR3 nucleotides are TGTGCCAGCAGTCCCCCGGGACAGGGAGGCTACACCTTC. It is translated as CASSPPGQGGYTF. The rearrangement joins TRBV6-2 or TRBV6-3 to TRBJ1-2, with 9 bases that match TRBD1. The CDR3 is 13 amino acids. Germline V gene lookup returns CDR1 MNHEY and CDR2 SVGEGT. Unmatched junction bases numbered 6, after V lost 5 bases and J lost 8 bases.

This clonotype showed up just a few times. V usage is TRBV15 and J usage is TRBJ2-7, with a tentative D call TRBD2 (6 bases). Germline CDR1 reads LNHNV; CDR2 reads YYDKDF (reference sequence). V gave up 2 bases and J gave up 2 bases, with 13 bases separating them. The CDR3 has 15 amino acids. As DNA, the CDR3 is TGTGCCACCAGCAGATCCCAGCCGGGGGCCTACGAGCAGTACTTC. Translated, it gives CATSRSQPGAYEQYF.

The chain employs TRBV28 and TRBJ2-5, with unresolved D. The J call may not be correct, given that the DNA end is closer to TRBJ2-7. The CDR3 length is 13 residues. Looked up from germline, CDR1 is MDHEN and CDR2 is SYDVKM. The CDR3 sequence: CASSFVQATEQYF. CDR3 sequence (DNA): TGTGCCAGCAGTTTCGTTCAGGCCACCGAGCAGTACTTC.

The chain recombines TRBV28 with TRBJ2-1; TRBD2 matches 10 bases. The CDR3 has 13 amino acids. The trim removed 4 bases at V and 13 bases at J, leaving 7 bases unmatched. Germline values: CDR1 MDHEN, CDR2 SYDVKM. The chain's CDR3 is CASSSPSGRLQFF. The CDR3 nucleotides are TGTGCCAGCAGTTCTCCTAGCGGGAGACTACAGTTCTTC.

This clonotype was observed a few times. CDR3 loop: CASSFDRVGRNEQFF. CDR3 bases: TGTGCCAGCAGCTTTGACAGGGTGGGGAGAAATGAGCAGTTCTTC. J is TRBJ2-1 and V is TRBV27, with TRBD1 matching 7 bases. The CDR3 is 15 residues long. V trimming: 6 bases; J trimming: 7 bases; junction bases outside the gene matches: 12. Germline CDR1 MNHEY, CDR2 SMNVEV (reference sequence).

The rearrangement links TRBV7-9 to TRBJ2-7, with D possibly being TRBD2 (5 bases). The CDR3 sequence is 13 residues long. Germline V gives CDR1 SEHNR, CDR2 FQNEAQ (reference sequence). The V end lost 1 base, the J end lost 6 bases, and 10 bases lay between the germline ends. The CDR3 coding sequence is TGTGCCAGCAGCTTAGGGACTGTGTCCGAGCAGTACTTC. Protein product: CASSLGTVSEQYF.

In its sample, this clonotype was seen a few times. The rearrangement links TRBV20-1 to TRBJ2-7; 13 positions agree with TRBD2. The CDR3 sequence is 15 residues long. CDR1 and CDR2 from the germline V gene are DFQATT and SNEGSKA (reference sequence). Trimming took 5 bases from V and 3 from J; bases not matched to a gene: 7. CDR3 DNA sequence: TGCAGTGCTGGCACCGGGACTAGCGGGATCTACGAGCAGTACTTC. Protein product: CSAGTGTSGIYEQYF.

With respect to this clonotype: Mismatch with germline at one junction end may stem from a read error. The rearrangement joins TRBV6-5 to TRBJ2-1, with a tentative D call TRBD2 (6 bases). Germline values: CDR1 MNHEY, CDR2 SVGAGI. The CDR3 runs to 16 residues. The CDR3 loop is CAGSYQPGVIYNEQFF. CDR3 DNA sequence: TGTGCCGGCAGTTACCAACCGGGAGTCATCTACAATGAGCAGTTCTTC.

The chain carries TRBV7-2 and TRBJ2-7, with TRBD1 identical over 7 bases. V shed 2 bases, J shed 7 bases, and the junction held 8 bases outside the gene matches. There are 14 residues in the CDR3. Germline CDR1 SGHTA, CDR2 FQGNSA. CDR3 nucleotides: TGTGCCAGCAGCTTACACACAGGGGACAATGAGCAGTACTTC. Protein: CASSLHTGDNEQYF. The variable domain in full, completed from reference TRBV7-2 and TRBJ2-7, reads GAGVSQSPSNKVTEKGKDVELRCDPISGHTALYWYRQSLGQGLEFLIYFQGNSAPDKSGLPSDRFSAERTGGSVSTLTIQRTQQEDSAVYLCASSLHTGDNEQYFGPGTRLTVT.

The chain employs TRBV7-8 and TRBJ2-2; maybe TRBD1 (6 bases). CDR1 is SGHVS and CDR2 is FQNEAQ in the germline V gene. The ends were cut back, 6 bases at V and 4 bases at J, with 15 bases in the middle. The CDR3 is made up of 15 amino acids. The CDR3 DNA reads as TGTGCCAGCAGTTTCAGGGGTGGCGGCACCGGGGAGCTGTTTTTT. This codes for CASSFRGGGTGELFF. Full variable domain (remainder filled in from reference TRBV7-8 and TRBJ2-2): GAGVSQSPRYKVAKRGQDVALRCDPISGHVSLFWYQQALGQGPEFLTYFQNEAQLDKSGLPSDRFFAERPEGSVSTLKIQRTQQEDSAVYLCASSFRGGGTGELFFGEGSRLTVL.

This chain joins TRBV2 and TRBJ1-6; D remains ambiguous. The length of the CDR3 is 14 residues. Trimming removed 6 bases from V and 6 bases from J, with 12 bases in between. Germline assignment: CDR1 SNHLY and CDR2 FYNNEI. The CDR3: CASSENIRNSPLHF. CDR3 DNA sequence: TGTGCCAGCAGCGAAAACATCCGTAATTCACCCCTCCACTTT. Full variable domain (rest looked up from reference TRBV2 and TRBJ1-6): EPEVTQTPSHQVTQMGQEVILRCVPISNHLYFYWYRQILGQKVEFLVSFYNNEISEKSEIFDDQFSVERPDGSNFTLKIRSTKLEDSAMYFCASSENIRNSPLHFGNGTRLTVT.

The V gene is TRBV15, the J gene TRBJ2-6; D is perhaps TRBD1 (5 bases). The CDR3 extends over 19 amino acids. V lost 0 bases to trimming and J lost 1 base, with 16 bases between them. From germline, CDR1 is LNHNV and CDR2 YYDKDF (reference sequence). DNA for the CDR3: TGTGCCACCAGCAGAGATCGGCCAGGGCCAGGTTCTGGGGCCAACGTCCTGACTTTC. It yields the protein CATSRDRPGPGSGANVLTF.